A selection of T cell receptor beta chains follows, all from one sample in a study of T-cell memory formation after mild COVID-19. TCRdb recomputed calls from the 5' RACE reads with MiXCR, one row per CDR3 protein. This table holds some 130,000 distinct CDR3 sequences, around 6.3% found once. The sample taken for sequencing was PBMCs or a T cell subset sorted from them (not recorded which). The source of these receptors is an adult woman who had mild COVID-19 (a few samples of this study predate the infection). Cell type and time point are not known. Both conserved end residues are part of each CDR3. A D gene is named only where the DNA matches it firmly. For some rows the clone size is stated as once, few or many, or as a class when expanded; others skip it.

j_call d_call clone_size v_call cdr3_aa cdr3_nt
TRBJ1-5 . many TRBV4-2 CASSQDYRQGSRNQPQHF TGTGCCAGCAGCCAAGACTATAGGCAAGGGTCCCGCAATCAGCCCCAGCATTTT
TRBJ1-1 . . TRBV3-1 CASSQKENTEAFF TGTGCCAGCAGCCAAAAAGAGAACACTGAAGCTTTCTTT
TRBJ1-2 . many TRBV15 CATSPRGLANYGYTF TGTGCCACCAGCCCCCGCGGGTTAGCTAACTATGGCTACACCTTC
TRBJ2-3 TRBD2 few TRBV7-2 CASSLRFGGRNTDTQYF TGTGCCAGCAGCTTAAGGTTTGGCGGGAGGAATACAGATACGCAGTATTTT
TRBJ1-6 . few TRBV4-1 CASSQVRSEGNSPLHF TGCGCCAGCAGCCAAGTGCGGAGCGAAGGGAATTCACCCCTCCACTTT
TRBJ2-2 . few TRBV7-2 CASSLESNTGELFF TGTGCCAGCAGCTTAGAATCGAACACCGGGGAGCTGTTTTTT
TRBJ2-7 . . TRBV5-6 CASSFRDGPSYEQYF TGTGCCAGCAGCTTCCGGGACGGACCTTCCTACGAGCAGTACTTC
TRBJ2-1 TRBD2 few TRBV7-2 CASSNGRSGRGYNEQFF TGTGCCAGCAGCAACGGGAGGAGCGGGAGGGGGTACAATGAGCAGTTCTTC
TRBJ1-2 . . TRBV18 CASSPSDTRGYTF TGTGCCAGCTCACCGTCCGATACGCGGGGCTACACCTTC
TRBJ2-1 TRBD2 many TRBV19 CASREYSGRSNEQFF TGTGCCAGTAGAGAATATAGCGGGAGATCAAATGAGCAGTTCTTC
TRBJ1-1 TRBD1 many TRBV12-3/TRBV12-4 CASSKTGTNTEAFF TGTGCCAGCAGCAAGACAGGGACAAACACTGAAGCTTTCTTT
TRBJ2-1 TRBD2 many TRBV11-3 CASSLAGGSSSYNEQFF TGTGCCAGCAGCTTAGCGGGAGGGTCGAGCTCCTACAATGAGCAGTTCTTC
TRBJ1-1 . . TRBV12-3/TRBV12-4 CASRRTANTEAFF TGTGCCAGCAGGAGGACAGCGAACACTGAAGCTTTCTTT
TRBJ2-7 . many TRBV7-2 CASSSPGSSQYF TGTGCCAGCAGCTCACCGGGGAGCTCGCAGTACTTC
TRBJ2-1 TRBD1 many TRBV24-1 CATSGIRDRSDNEQFF TGTGCCACCAGTGGGATCCGGGACAGATCGGACAATGAGCAGTTCTTC
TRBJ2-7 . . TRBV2 CASPRQEGSYEQYF TGTGCCAGCCCGCGGCAGGAAGGATCCTACGAGCAGTACTTC
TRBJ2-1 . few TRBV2 CASSAGSVTYNEQFF TGTGCCAGCAGTGCAGGGAGCGTTACCTACAATGAGCAGTTCTTC
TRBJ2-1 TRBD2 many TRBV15 CATSRDGLAGKQFF TGTGCCACCAGCAGAGATGGGCTAGCGGGGAAGCAGTTCTTC
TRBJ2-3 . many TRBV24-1 CATSGQVTDTQYF TGTGCCACCAGTGGACAGGTCACAGATACGCAGTATTTT
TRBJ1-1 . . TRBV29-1 CSVEYRQRAEAFF TGCAGCGTTGAATACAGGCAGCGGGCCGAAGCTTTCTTT
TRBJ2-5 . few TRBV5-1 CASTPGTLKETQYF TGCGCCAGCACCCCCGGGACCTTGAAAGAGACCCAGTACTTC